A selection of T cell receptor beta chains follows, all from one sample in a study of T-cell reconstitution after alpha-beta-depleted transplantation in children. One entry per CDR3 protein, called by TCRdb with MiXCR from the PCR reads. The sample has about 980,000 distinct CDR3 sequences; about 30% are singletons. The specimen was PBMCs, mostly from graft donor cells, collected 360 days after TCRalphabeta/CD19-depleted stem cell transplant. The receptors originated from a boy under two years old who had a stem cell transplant for SCID, so the T cells may come from the graft donor. Both conserved end residues are part of each CDR3. The D gene is left open where the match is weak. Expanded clones are given a class, and other clones once, few, many or no size at all.

clone size	J gene	CDR3 length	V gene	D gene	CDR3 protein	CDR3 DNA
NA	TRBJ1-4	15	TRBV5-1	NA	CASSWAGVQNEKLFF	TGCGCCAGCAGCTGGGCGGGGGTGCAAAATGAAAAACTGTTTTTT
NA	TRBJ2-3	17	TRBV28	TRBD2	CASSYLAGGPGPDTQYF	TGTGCCAGCAGTTACCTAGCGGGGGGGCCGGGGCCAGATACGCAGTATTTT
few	TRBJ2-7	16	TRBV28	NA	CASSFTSGRGTYEQYF	TGTGCCAGCAGTTTTACGAGCGGTCGAGGGACCTACGAGCAGTACTTC
NA	TRBJ1-5	13	TRBV20-1	TRBD1	CSAIRGSNQPQHF	TGCAGTGCTATCAGGGGGAGCAATCAGCCCCAGCATTTT
NA	TRBJ1-1	17	TRBV15	NA	CATSNRGNENRNTEAFF	TGTGCCACCAGCAACAGAGGGAATGAAAACAGAAACACTGAAGCTTTCTTT
few	TRBJ1-5	15	TRBV12-3/TRBV12-4	NA	CASSFLQQGGQPQHF	TGTGCCAGCAGTTTCTTGCAACAGGGCGGTCAGCCCCAGCATTTT
few	TRBJ2-1	15	TRBV29-1	NA	CSVVIMVGVYNEQFF	TGCAGCGTTGTCATCATGGTAGGGGTTTACAATGAGCAGTTCTTC
few	TRBJ2-3	16	TRBV9	TRBD2	CASSDLRGGYTDTQYF	TGTGCCAGCAGCGACCTACGGGGGGGATACACAGATACGCAGTATTTT
NA	TRBJ2-3	16	TRBV5-1	TRBD2	CASSTTSGGMTDTQYF	TGCGCCAGCAGTACGACTAGCGGGGGGATGACAGATACGCAGTATTTT
few	TRBJ2-1	18	TRBV11-2	NA	CASSLFGPSGTSYNEQFF	TGTGCCAGCAGCTTATTTGGGCCTTCTGGGACATCTTACAATGAGCAGTTCTTC
NA	TRBJ2-1	14	TRBV27	NA	CASSFGDSYNEQFF	TGTGCCAGCAGTTTTGGAGACAGCTACAATGAGCAGTTCTTC
NA	TRBJ2-7	14	TRBV12-3/TRBV12-4	TRBD1	CASSPRAGGYEQYF	TGTGCCAGCAGCCCTAGGGCAGGGGGCTACGAGCAGTACTTC
few	TRBJ1-2	13	TRBV28	NA	CASSLRDRVGYTF	TGTGCCAGCAGTTTGCGGGATAGGGTTGGCTACACCTTC
few	TRBJ2-7	15	TRBV28	NA	CASSLWAEKSYEQYF	TGTGCCAGCAGTTTATGGGCGGAAAAATCCTACGAGCAGTACTTC
NA	TRBJ1-1	15	TRBV7-9	NA	CASSLVRGKNTEAFF	TGTGCCAGCAGCTTAGTCCGGGGAAAGAACACTGAAGCTTTCTTT
NA	TRBJ2-2	15	TRBV5-1	TRBD1	CASSPRGPHTGELFF	TGCGCCAGCAGTCCCAGGGGGCCACACACCGGGGAGCTGTTTTTT
few	TRBJ2-3	14	TRBV15	NA	CATSRDVPLDTQYF	TGTGCCACCAGCAGAGATGTCCCCTTAGATACGCAGTATTTT
NA	TRBJ2-7	18	TRBV3-1	NA	CASSQGVEGHRDRHEQYF	TGTGCCAGCAGCCAAGGGGTAGAGGGTCACAGGGATCGCCACGAGCAGTACTTC
NA	TRBJ2-1	20	TRBV11-2	TRBD2	CASSFFKFNAGGGIYNEQFF	TGTGCCAGCAGCTTTTTTAAATTCAACGCGGGGGGAGGGATATACAATGAGCAGTTCTTC
few	TRBJ1-1	13	TRBV7-9	TRBD1	CASRFKTGTEAFF	TGTGCCAGCAGGTTCAAGACAGGGACTGAAGCTTTCTTT